This T cell receptor beta chain was sequenced during a study of immune aging and cytomegalovirus after organ transplant (TCRdb year 2021). Background on the whole study: Every transplant recipient was given three-drug immunosuppression consisting of prednisone, tacrolimus, and mycophenolate.

Notes on this clonotype: The target of this receptor is not known. The junction does not match germline at one end; this may be a read error.

Libraries were constructed by single-cell sequencing. The instrument was an Illumina NovaSeq 6000. The BD Rhapsody Targeted mRNA and AbSeq Reagent Kit, in a microwell format, was used for cell capture and library preparation. Libraries covered TCR, sample tags, AbSeq, and targeted mRNA from the Human T-Cell Expression Panel plus custom TOX and TOX2 primers. Sequencing of the libraries was done on an Illumina NovaSeq. As for the authors' bioinformatics: The analysis covered about 10,000 cells in total, of which 7076 were CD8 T cells and a few thousand were CD8 T cells with an identifiable TCR CDR3. The BD Rhapsody Targeted Analysis Pipeline, including V(D)J processing, was run on the Seven Bridges Genomics platform to process the raw data. SeqGeq 1.6.0 was used for quality control, Sample Tag demultiplexing with Lex-BDSMK, clone identification with VDJ Explorer, and Seurat clustering. Clones making up <1% of CD8 T cells were classified as non-expanded, and clones making up >2.5% of the sample were classified as clonal expansions. The public reads were reanalyzed by TCRdb: fastp trimming at Q25, MiXCR alignment, in-frame beta chains only. CDR3 protein duplicates are merged, each entry listing the most common genes and DNA. What appears here as the V and J calls and clone size reflects TCRdb's work, not the paper's. This sample has around 21,000 distinct CDR3 sequences in its table, and 36% of those were observed once. About 25% of the sample belongs to the ten largest clones.

In the germline V gene, CDR1 corresponds to SGDLS and CDR2 to YYNGEE. From the cysteine up to the phenylalanine, the CDR3 has a length of 14 residues. Only the CDR3 DNA stays, 42 bases, in frame from base 1. General findings and caveats noted by the study authors: Aged-phenotype cells increased post-transplant regardless of clone size, earlier in large clones (days 200-264) than small clones, following viremia. CD57 was not measured in the sequencing data, so a conservative gene-based aging definition was used instead. Large clones contained a higher proportion of TEMRA cells, and the seven largest clones (just over 1,900 cells) acquired aged and TEMRA cells while losing TCM cells.

In the paper's terms, the time point label means: five sample-tagged time points from pre-transplant (day -1) to day 368 post-transplant, pooled. PBMC were thawed and then stimulated for approximately 11 hours with a CMV IE-1 overlapping peptide library, with no transport inhibitors added. Thawed cells were rested overnight and then stimulated in R10 medium with CD28/CD49d costimulation. The IE-1 peptide library consisted of 15-amino-acid peptides overlapping by 11 amino acids. Each time point was barcoded with BD Single-Cell Multiplexing Kit Sample Tags, pooled, and stained with oligo-conjugated anti-CD45RA plus sorting antibodies. A BD FACSAria III was used to sort CMV-responsive CD8+CD137+ and CD4+CD154+ T cells at 4-way purity. Blood was drawn into EDTA vacutainers and was processed by Ficoll gradient within 1-24 hours.

This chain is built from TRBV9 and TRBJ1-4, with no confident D gene call. The sequenced sample was CMV peptide-activated CD4+ and CD8+ T cells sorted from blood, obtained at five time points, pooled. The cell subset or site label corresponds to: sorted CD8+CD137+ and CD4+CD154+ T cells after about 12 h CMV IE-1 peptide stimulation. This sequence was found in a female donor who had a heart transplant and CMV viremia. Here the CDR3 is given as CASSTPGPDEKLSF. The DNA sequence is TGTGCCAGCAGCACCCCCGGCCCCGATGAAAAACTGTCTTTT.